The text below deals with one T cell receptor beta chain. The sample is drawn from a study of blood T cell repertoires in COVID-19. Study details: The study drew acute and convalescent COVID-19 samples from the United States, Italy and Spain. T cells, B-cell-depleted T cells, or PBMCs provided the cDNA or gDNA that served as material.

Trimming cost V 5 bases and J 4 bases; bases outside gene matches: 8. CDR1 is SGHRS and CDR2 is YFSETQ in the germline V gene. The CDR3 consists of 15 residues. Patients in Seattle were enrolled during active infection, then followed longitudinally. Authors' processing steps: Reference gene primer amplification gave estimated nucleated cell counts. Method: immunoSEQ multiplex PCR; TCRdb's copy keeps in-frame clones and lacks some. V, J and clone size are taken as reported in that table, and D and trimming were inferred from the DNA itself. The sample contains 300,000 to 350,000 clones, around 90% of which appear only once.

Sequenced sample: peripheral blood. This TCR derives from a woman between 25 and 40 years old with COVID-19, enrolled during active disease. The J gene is TRBJ1-2, the V gene TRBV5-1; 10 bases fit TRBD1. DNA for the CDR3: TGCGCCAGCAGTTCCGGGACAGGGGTGGCCTATGGCTACACCTTC. It encodes CASSSGTGVAYGYTF.